This T cell receptor beta chain is from a study of T cells after yellow fever vaccination (dated by TCRdb to the late 2010s). A note on the overall study: The SMART-Seq v4 Ultra Low Input RNA kit was used to prepare libraries from fractions with low cell numbers. The cohort comprised two healthy male donors, one aged 18 to 30 and one aged 30 to 40 years. Bulk TCR alpha and beta repertoires were sequenced longitudinally to track T-cell clones before and after primary and booster YFV17D yellow fever vaccination. Bulk PBMC replicates and cell subsets were isolated from blood drawn at multiple timepoints before and after both primary and secondary immunization. On the study overall, not on this receptor specifically: Only two donors were included in the study, so the extent to which the findings can be generalized is limited. Because abundant contaminating clonotypes from the bulk population could be contained in FACS-sorted repertoires, computational filtering was required. The secondary T-cell response was weaker than the primary response but faster, peaking on day 5 instead of day 15. After the booster, most of the clones that had expanded following primary vaccination were detected again (approximately 95% of CD4 and roughly 90% of CD8), which suggests that memory was broadly maintained. A small fraction of clonotypes showed up in both the CD4 and CD8 compartments, probably as a result of convergent recombination.

This clonotype appeared a few times. The antigen it recognizes is unknown. One base away there is no much larger clone; base qualities are not given. TCR cDNA was made using 5'RACE template switching, a step that added a universal primer site and unique molecular identifiers. Priming for cDNA synthesis came from both the TCR alpha and TCR beta constant segments. Library amplification used two PCR steps, and the second PCR step added sample barcodes and sequencing adapters. Libraries were sequenced on Illumina HiSeq 2500 (2x100 bp) or NovaSeq (2x150 bp). The paper's processing steps were these. MIGEC was used to demultiplex reads and collapse the reads into UMI consensus sequences, and MiXCR was used for V(D)J alignment. Clonotypes responding to the vaccine were identified with edgeR on replicate PBMC samples, with the criteria of FDR below 0.01 and a log2 fold change above 5 up to day 15. Each bulk clonotype was labeled CD4 or CD8 based on which sequenced repertoire, CD4 or CD8, contained the clonotype at higher abundance. Using fastp trimming at Q25 and MiXCR clonotype assembly, TCRdb reanalyzed the public sequencing data and kept in-frame beta chains. Here each entry gathers all rows of one CDR3 protein and keeps the most common genes and DNA. TCRdb's processing, not the study's, gives the V and J calls here. Within this sample are some 350,000 distinct CDR3 sequences, with under 14% of them counted one time only. The top ten clones comprise 18% of the sample.

The germline V gene sets CDR1 to LGHNA and CDR2 to YNFKEQ. From the cysteine up to the phenylalanine, the CDR3 has a length of 14 residues. The entry retains the CDR3 DNA only, 42 bases that are in frame from base 1. The V end gives up 0 bases and the J end 4 bases, leaving 2 bases in the junction not matched to a gene. The sample's treatment or condition, from its label and the paper: live attenuated yellow fever vaccine strain. At each blood-draw timepoint, two biological replicates of bulk PBMCs were collected. A standard Ficoll-Paque protocol was used to isolate PBMCs from peripheral blood. TriZol was used to extract RNA from bulk PBMCs, from CD4 and CD8 fractions, and from dextramer-positive and dextramer-negative fractions.

Sequencing was performed on PBMCs, taken on the day of the first yellow fever vaccination. The clonotype was recovered from a man between 18 and 35 years old who received the YFV17D yellow fever vaccine. The chain is made from TRBV4-2 and TRBJ2-7; TRBD2 lines up with 8 middle nucleotides. In nucleotides, the sequence is TGTGCCAGCAGCCAAGATAAGCGGGGGTACGAGCAGTACTTC. Translation gives CASSQDKRGYEQYF.